Listed below are T cell receptor beta chains from one sample, sequenced in a study of post-analysis software for immune sequencing data. TCRdb used MiXCR to reprocess the PCR reads, holding one entry per CDR3 protein. The sample carries around 440,000 distinct CDR3 sequences, approximately 46% recorded once. The sequenced material came from blood. The receptors were sampled from a girl between 10 and 17 years old with multiple sclerosis. CDR3s include the opening cysteine and the closing phenylalanine or tryptophan. D genes are given only for firm matches. Clone size is stated in some rows and not others, as once, few, many or a class when expanded.

>TRBJ2-1|TRBV7-8|TRBD1|-
CSSRTQFRGRNAYNEQFF
TGTTCCAGCAGGACCCAGTTCAGGGGGCGAAACGCCTACAATGAGCAGTTCTTC
>TRBJ2-1|TRBV29-1|-|-
CSVESGGPYNEQFF
TGCAGCGTTGAAAGCGGTGGACCCTACAATGAGCAGTTCTTC
>TRBJ2-7|TRBV20-1|TRBD2|-
CSADSGRALYEQYF
TGCAGTGCTGATAGCGGGAGGGCCTTGTACGAGCAGTACTTC
>TRBJ1-1|TRBV5-5|-|-
CASSSVQAPTGNTEAFF
TGTGCCAGCAGCTCGGTACAGGCCCCAACTGGGAACACTGAAGCTTTCTTT
>TRBJ2-1|TRBV7-2|TRBD2|-
CASSLSAGGREYREQFF
TGTGCCAGCAGCTTATCAGCGGGAGGGCGGGAGTACCGGGAGCAGTTCTTC
>TRBJ1-1|TRBV28|-|few
CASSLFGQMNTEAFF
TGTGCCAGCAGTTTATTTGGACAGATGAACACTGAAGCTTTCTTT
>TRBJ2-3|TRBV20-1|-|few
CSAEGLESTIDTQYF
TGCAGTGCGGAAGGGTTGGAGTCGACTATTGATACGCAGTATTTT
>TRBJ2-7|TRBV5-6|TRBD1|-
CASSRGSGTAYEQYF
TGTGCCAGCAGCAGGGGGTCCGGGACAGCCTACGAGCAGTACTTC
>TRBJ2-7|TRBV7-2|TRBD1|many
CASSLSRDRGLRGEQYF
TGTGCCAGCAGCTTATCTAGGGACAGGGGGCTTCGGGGCGAGCAGTACTTC
>TRBJ2-1|TRBV2|-|few
CASNSAYNEQFF
TGTGCCAGCAATTCCGCCTACAATGAGCAGTTCTTC
>TRBJ2-3|TRBV10-3|-|once
CAISESRQQHATQYF
TGTGCCATCAGTGAGTCCCGACAGCAACACGCTACGCAGTATTTT
>TRBJ1-6|TRBV12-3/TRBV12-4|-|-
CASTQVAGSYNSPLHF
TGTGCCAGCACCCAAGTGGCGGGCTCCTATAATTCACCCCTCCACTTT
>TRBJ2-1|TRBV20-1|TRBD1|-
CSASPTGGSYNEQFF
TGCAGTGCTAGCCCGACAGGGGGGTCCTACAATGAGCAGTTCTTC
>TRBJ1-2|TRBV14|-|-
CASSQRRNYGYTF
TGTGCCAGCAGCCAGCGGCGAAACTATGGCTACACCTTC
>TRBJ2-2|TRBV3-1|-|-
CASSQAGFGELFF
TGTGCCAGCAGCCAAGCAGGTTTCGGGGAGCTGTTTTTT
>TRBJ1-1|TRBV27|TRBD1|-
CASSLTGEGTEAFF
TGTGCCAGCAGTTTAACAGGGGAGGGCACTGAAGCTTTCTTT
>TRBJ1-4|TRBV7-6|-|few
CASSLSVQTNEKLFF
TGTGCCAGCAGCTTATCGGTGCAAACTAATGAAAAACTGTTTTTT
>TRBJ2-7|TRBV7-2|-|-
CASSPPATYEQYF
TGTGCCAGCAGCCCTCCGGCCACCTACGAGCAGTACTTC
>TRBJ2-6|TRBV9|-|few
CASSGDFRGDGANVLTF
TGTGCCAGCAGCGGAGACTTCAGGGGGGACGGGGCCAACGTCCTGACTTTC
>TRBJ2-3|TRBV20-1|TRBD2|-
CSARDRLAGLDTQYF
TGCAGTGCTAGAGATAGGCTAGCGGGACTAGATACGCAGTATTTT
>TRBJ1-4|TRBV10-3|-|-
CAIGGGGSYSEKLFF
TGTGCCATCGGGGGCGGCGGGTCGTATAGTGAAAAACTGTTTTTT
>TRBJ1-5|TRBV12-3/TRBV12-4|-|few
CASSLIRGSSNQPQHF
TGTGCCAGCAGTTTAATTCGGGGTAGCAGCAATCAGCCCCAGCATTTT
>TRBJ1-4|TRBV29-1|TRBD1|-
CSVNSAGGGDEKLFF
TGCAGCGTTAATTCTGCAGGGGGAGGAGATGAAAAACTGTTTTTT
>TRBJ2-1|TRBV6-1|-|-
CASSEGVRYNEQFF
TGTGCCAGCAGTGAAGGGGTCAGGTACAATGAGCAGTTCTTC
>TRBJ1-2|TRBV25-1|-|few
CASTRDIGYGYTF
TGTGCCAGCACACGGGATATAGGGTATGGCTACACCTTC
>TRBJ2-1|TRBV12-3/TRBV12-4|-|few
CASSLSGREQFF
TGTGCCAGCAGTTTGTCGGGGAGGGAGCAGTTCTTC
>TRBJ2-1|TRBV5-1|TRBD2|-
CASSLTIAGGSDNEQFF
TGCGCCAGCAGCCTAACCATAGCGGGAGGATCTGACAATGAGCAGTTCTTC
>TRBJ1-4|TRBV7-2|-|-
CASSLGEREKLFF
TGTGCCAGCAGCTTGGGGGAAAGGGAAAAACTGTTTTTT
>TRBJ1-1|TRBV10-2|-|-
CASNLGTFTEAFF
TGCGCCAGCAATTTAGGGACATTCACTGAAGCTTTCTTT
>TRBJ1-5|TRBV28|-|-
CASSFPGAGNQPQHF
TGTGCCAGCAGTTTTCCGGGGGCTGGTAATCAGCCCCAGCATTTT
>TRBJ2-1|TRBV20-1|TRBD2|-
CSARDDSGSATYNEQFF
TGCAGTGCTAGAGACGATAGCGGGAGTGCGACCTACAATGAGCAGTTCTTC
>TRBJ2-5|TRBV7-2|-|once
CASSLGGGVQETQYF
TGTGCCAGCAGCTTGGGAGGCGGGGTACAAGAGACCCAGTACTTC
>TRBJ1-2|TRBV27|-|few
CASSLGQYPNYGYTF
TGTGCCAGCAGTTTGGGGCAGTATCCTAACTATGGCTACACCTTC
>TRBJ2-1|TRBV27|-|-
CASSLRLRPNEQFF
TGTGCCAGCAGTTTACGTTTGCGGCCCAATGAGCAGTTCTTC
>TRBJ2-4|TRBV4-1|-|few
CASSQDGLLAKNIQYF
TGCGCCAGCAGCCAAGATGGGCTGTTAGCCAAAAACATTCAGTACTTC
>TRBJ2-3|TRBV9|-|few
CASSVVVNTDTQYF
TGTGCCAGCAGCGTAGTGGTCAACACAGATACGCAGTATTTT
>TRBJ2-7|TRBV15|-|few
CATSLTGLYEQYF
TGTGCCACCAGCTTGACAGGCCTCTACGAGCAGTACTTC
>TRBJ1-5|TRBV3-1|-|-
CASSQDSSHNQPQHF
TGTGCCAGCAGCCAAGATTCCTCACACAATCAGCCCCAGCATTTT
>TRBJ2-3|TRBV11-2|-|-
CASSPSRTVVTDTQYF
TGTGCCAGCAGCCCTAGTAGGACGGTAGTCACAGATACGCAGTATTTT